The 24 T cell receptor beta chains below come from one sample, sequenced in a study of blood T cell repertoires in COVID-19 (dated by TCRdb to 2018 to 2020). The library relied on the immunoSEQ multiplex PCR assay. Entries here come from immuneACCESS through TCRdb and include only in-frame sequences with V and J called. Some clones fail to appear in such tables; in the studies checked, an unresolved V gene covers under half of the shortfall, and the cause of the remainder is unknown. The sample data list about 130,000 clones, and more than 75% of these were observed just once. 4.5% to 5% of the sample lies in the top ten. Sample: peripheral blood. The receptors here all came from a woman in her sixties or seventies with COVID-19, enrolled during active disease.

This chain joins TRBV24-1 and TRBJ1-5; D possibly corresponds to TRBD1 (5 bases). With 6 bases removed from V and 7 bases from J, the gap between germline ends came to 15 bases. This CDR3 region has 14 residues. Germline V lookup: CDR1 KGHDR, CDR2 SFDVKD. The DNA for the CDR3 is TGTGCCACCAGTCGTCCGGGTCGGGGGCAGCCCCAGCATTTT. Translating gives CATSRPGRGQPQHF.

The V and J genes are TRBV12-2 and TRBJ2-5; TRBD1 reflects the table's D call only, with no check against the DNA. TRBV12-2 is a pseudogene segment. The CDR3 is made up of 18 amino acids. CDR3 DNA: TGTGCAAGTCGCTTAGCGGTGTCTTTCCCTTTGGGCGTGGAGACCCAGTACTTC. Amino acid sequence: CASRLAVSFPLGVETQYF.

This sequence joins TRBV7-6 and TRBJ1-1, with D hard to call. Germline CDR1 SGHVS, CDR2 FNYEAQ. The CDR3 consists of 14 residues. V was trimmed by 1 base and J by 1 base, leaving 7 bases between them. In DNA form, the CDR3 reads TGTGCCAGCAGCTTAGAACCTACGAACACTGAAGCTTTCTTT. Protein: CASSLEPTNTEAFF. Together with reference TRBV7-6 and TRBJ1-1, the CDR3 gives the full variable domain: GAGVSQSPRYKVTKRGQDVALRCDPISGHVSLYWYRQALGQGPEFLTYFNYEAQQDKSGLPNDRFSAERPEGSISTLTIQRTEQRDSAMYRCASSLEPTNTEAFFGQGTRLTVV.

This clone was detected only once. The V call is TRBV19, the J call TRBJ1-1, with D possibly TRBD1 on 5 matching bases. The germline V gene encodes CDR1 LNHDA and CDR2 SQIVND (reference sequence). This CDR3 has 12 amino acids. V was shortened by 10 bases and J by 6 bases, with 15 bases between the two germline ends. This CDR3 is CATRDSVAEAFF. DNA for the CDR3: TGTGCCACCCGGGACTCGGTCGCTGAAGCTTTCTTT.

The V gene is TRBV7-2, the J gene TRBJ1-3, with D tentatively TRBD1 (5 bases). Trimming left V 1 base short and J 4 bases short, with 8 bases between. CDR1 and CDR2 (germline): SGHTA, FQGNSA. CDR3 size: 14 residues. The CDR3 DNA follows: TGTGCCAGCAGCTTAGTCCAGGGAGGAAACACCATATATTTT. Translated, it gives CASSLVQGGNTIYF.

The J gene is TRBJ1-2, the V gene TRBV7-9; D uncertain. In germline, CDR1 is SEHNR, CDR2 FQNEAQ (reference sequence). The CDR3 totals 15 residues. The ends were cut back, 2 bases at V and 2 bases at J, with 12 bases in the middle. CDR3 sequence (DNA): TGTGCCAGCAGCTTATCAGGCAGGTTGAACTATGGCTACACCTTC. Translated: CASSLSGRLNYGYTF. The full variable domain, in which reference TRBV7-9 and TRBJ1-2 provide the parts outside the CDR3, is DTGVSQNPRHKITKRGQNVTFRCDPISEHNRLYWYRQTLGQGPEFLTYFQNEAQLEKSRLLSDRFSAERPKGSFSTLEIQRTEQGDSAMYLCASSLSGRLNYGYTFGSGTRLTVV.

The chain uses TRBV30 and TRBJ2-3; D might be TRBD2 (6 bases). CDR3 length equals 13 residues. Germline CDR1 is GTSNPN and CDR2 is SVGIG (reference sequence). The V and J ends lost 0 bases and 5 bases respectively, with 9 bases between them. The CDR3 DNA reads TGTGCCTGGAGTGTACGGCGGGGAGATACGCAGTATTTT. Its translation is CAWSVRRGDTQYF.

This clone showed up just a few times. The rearrangement links TRBV5-8 to TRBJ2-7; 8 nucleotides align to TRBD1. Germline V gene data show CDR1 as SGHTS and CDR2 as YDEGEE. V shed 5 bases, J shed 2 bases, and the junction held 12 bases outside the gene matches. This CDR3 is 16 amino acids long. The CDR3 protein is CASSRPPGTGAYEQYF. The CDR3, as DNA: TGTGCCAGCAGTCGGCCGCCCGGGACAGGAGCCTACGAGCAGTACTTC.

V and J are TRBV11-2 and TRBJ2-2; TRBD2 matches 10 bases. CDR1 and CDR2 (germline): SGHAT, FQNNGV. The CDR3 consists of 18 residues. With V trimmed by 3 bases and J by 0 bases, 7 bases remained unmatched. The CDR3 reads CASSFRLAGGANTGELFF. In DNA form, the CDR3 reads TGTGCCAGCAGCTTCCGATTAGCGGGGGGTGCGAACACCGGGGAGCTGTTTTTT.

The chain employs TRBV9 and TRBJ2-5; possible D gene TRBD2, 6 bases. The CDR3 loop spans 17 amino acids. V gave up 0 bases and J gave up 5 bases, with 20 bases separating them. From germline, CDR1 is SGDLS and CDR2 YYNGEE. The CDR3 bases are TGTGCCAGCAGCGTAGCAGTAGGAGGGCGGGGAGGCGAGACCCAGTACTTC. This codes for CASSVAVGGRGGETQYF. Complete variable domain (other parts from reference TRBV9 and TRBJ2-5): DSGVTQTPKHLITATGQRVTLRCSPRSGDLSVYWYQQSLDQGLQFLIQYYNGEERAKGNILERFSAQQFPDLHSELNLSSLELGDSALYFCASSVAVGGRGGETQYFGPGTRLLVL.

The J gene is TRBJ2-2, the V gene TRBV7-3, with D perhaps TRBD2 (6 bases). Germline CDR1 and CDR2: SGHTA and FQGTGA. V lost 5 bases and J lost 1, with 14 bases in between. The CDR3 runs to 16 residues. This CDR3 is CASSLKWGENTGELFF. In DNA form, the CDR3 reads TGTGCCAGCAGCCTCAAATGGGGGGAGAACACCGGGGAGCTGTTTTTT.

This clone was detected a few times. V gene TRBV7-8 combines with J gene TRBJ1-2, with TRBD1 identical over 11 bases. Germline CDR1 is SGHVS and CDR2 is FQNEAQ. This CDR3 is 15 amino acids long. With V trimmed by 1 base and J by 5 bases, 3 bases remained unmatched. CDR3 DNA sequence: TGTGCCAGCAGCTTAGATGGGGACAGGGGGTATGGCTACACCTTC. Its protein is CASSLDGDRGYGYTF. Drawing the rest from reference TRBV7-8 and TRBJ1-2, the complete variable domain is GAGVSQSPRYKVAKRGQDVALRCDPISGHVSLFWYQQALGQGPEFLTYFQNEAQLDKSGLPSDRFFAERPEGSVSTLKIQRTQQEDSAVYLCASSLDGDRGYGYTFGSGTRLTVV.

V gene TRBV11-3 combines with J gene TRBJ1-3, with D perhaps TRBD1 (5 bases). Trimming pared 7 bases from V and 1 base from J, leaving 17 bases between. The CDR3 has 16 residues. Germline V lookup: CDR1 SGHNT, CDR2 YENEEA. The CDR3 loop reads CASNLRGRSSGNTIYF. The CDR3 DNA reads TGTGCCAGCAACCTTAGGGGCAGATCGTCTGGAAACACCATATATTTT.

V and J are TRBV9 and TRBJ1-4; D is undetermined. The CDR3 is 15 residues long. V shed 4 bases and J shed 3 bases, with 13 bases lying between them. Germline CDR1 reads SGDLS; CDR2 reads YYNGEE. The chain's CDR3 is CASSSNPGPNEKLFF. CDR3 nucleotides: TGTGCCAGCAGCTCAAACCCAGGCCCTAATGAAAAACTGTTTTTT.

This clone was detected only a few times. This chain joins TRBV5-1 and TRBJ1-1; possibly TRBD1 for D (6 bases). The CDR3 extends over 14 amino acids. CDR1 is SGHRS and CDR2 is YFSETQ in the germline V gene. Deletions cut 9 bases from V and 1 base from J, with 16 bases between. DNA for the CDR3: TGCGCCACTCGCGTCGGGGGGGCGAACACTGAAGCTTTCTTT. Protein: CATRVGGANTEAFF.

The genes are TRBV10-1 and TRBJ2-7; perhaps TRBD1 as D (5 bases). Trimming shortened V by 8 bases and J by 2 bases, and 10 bases separated the two germline ends. Germline lookup yields CDR1 WNHNN and CDR2 SYGVQD (reference sequence). The CDR3 totals 12 residues. The CDR3 protein is CASSGPTYEQYF. The DNA for the CDR3 is TGCGCCAGCTCAGGGCCGACCTACGAGCAGTACTTC.

This clone was detected only a few times. V gene TRBV28 combines with J gene TRBJ1-5; no definite D call. Germline-derived CDR1 and CDR2 are MDHEN and SYDVKM. The V end lost 3 bases, the J end lost 9 bases, and 9 bases lay between the germline ends. The CDR3 runs 12 residues. CDR3 amino acids: CASSFLYSPQHF. CDR3 DNA: TGTGCCAGCAGTTTCCTGTACTCGCCCCAGCATTTT.

The V gene is TRBV30, the J gene TRBJ2-7, with 10 bases lining up with TRBD1. J gave up 5 bases and V 0 bases, and 4 bases lay outside the gene matches. The length of the CDR3 is 14 residues. Per germline, CDR1 GTSNPN and CDR2 SVGIG (reference sequence). CDR3 nucleotides: TGTGCCTGGAGTGTACCGGGACAGGGGCACGAGCAGTACTTC. Protein sequence: CAWSVPGQGHEQYF.

This chain connects TRBV11-2 to TRBJ2-7, with TRBD1 matching over 9 bases. With V trimmed by 3 bases and J by 5 bases, 5 bases remained unmatched. Germline V gene sequence: CDR1 SGHAT, CDR2 FQNNGV. This CDR3 contains 14 residues. CDR3 DNA sequence: TGTGCCAGCAGCTTTAACAGGGGGCTGAACGAGCAGTACTTC. It yields the protein CASSFNRGLNEQYF.

V gene TRBV5-1 combines with J gene TRBJ1-1; D gene ambiguous. Deletions cut 5 bases from V and 0 bases from J, with 14 bases between. CDR3 length: 15 amino acids. CDR1 and CDR2 from the germline V gene are SGHRS and YFSETQ. This chain's CDR3 is CASRPILTVNTEAFF. Written as DNA, the CDR3 is TGCGCCAGCAGACCCATTCTAACGGTGAACACTGAAGCTTTCTTT.

This clone was detected once. V usage is TRBV27 and J usage is TRBJ2-2; tentatively, D is TRBD2 (6 bases). CDR1 and CDR2 (germline): MNHEY, SMNVEV (reference sequence). Trimming took 3 bases from V and 6 from J, leaving 8 bases between them. There are 13 residues in the CDR3. The CDR3 protein is CASSLTSSGELFF. The CDR3 region has the DNA TGTGCCAGCAGTTTGACTAGTTCCGGGGAGCTGTTTTTT.

The chain carries TRBV6-1 and TRBJ1-2, with TRBD1 matching over 8 bases. Germline-derived CDR1 and CDR2 are MNHNS and SASEGT. The CDR3 has 17 residues. V lost 0 bases, J lost 9 bases, and 15 bases stayed unmatched. Here the CDR3 reads CASSEALAGGGFVSYTF. The CDR3 DNA follows: TGTGCCAGCAGTGAAGCGCTTGCAGGGGGCGGGTTCGTTAGCTACACCTTC.

The chain links TRBV2 to TRBJ1-2; tentatively, D is TRBD1 (6 bases). V was shortened by 5 bases and J by 5 bases, with 18 bases between the two germline ends. CDR1 is SNHLY and CDR2 is FYNNEI in the germline V gene. The CDR3 is 15 residues long. The DNA for the CDR3 is TGTGCCAGCAGTCCTTCCTTGGGGGCATTTTATGGCTACACCTTC. This sequence encodes CASSPSLGAFYGYTF.

The table lists this clone with a count of one. The chain is built from TRBV21-1 and TRBJ1-2; TRBD1 is the table's D call, not checked against the DNA. TRBV21-1 is an annotated pseudogene. This CDR3 is 15 amino acids long. CDR3 sequence: CASSLYPNTGSGYTF. The CDR3 DNA reads as TGTGCCAGCAGCCTGTACCCTAATACAGGATCTGGCTACACCTTC.